The sequence of this T cell receptor (beta chain) was determined in a study of blood T cell repertoires in COVID-19. Study-level background: The origin of the acute and convalescent COVID-19 samples was the United States, Italy and Spain. PBMCs, B-cell-depleted T cells, or T cells provided the cDNA or gDNA that made up the material.

In the authors' workflow: How many nucleated cells were present was estimated from reference gene primer amplification. Sequenced by immunoSEQ multiplex PCR; TCRdb stores in-frame clones only, minus some. V and J calls and clone size are copied from that table; D and trimming were computed from the DNA. The table records 100,000 to 150,000 clones, roughly four fifths of them present only once. This CDR3 is built from 15 residues. Deletions cut 2 bases from V and 1 base from J, with 8 bases between. CDR1 and CDR2 (germline): MDHEN, SYDVKM. Source material: peripheral blood. This receptor was identified in a woman aged 45-59 years with acute or convalescent COVID-19. The rearrangement uses TRBV28 and TRBJ2-2; a possible D gene is TRBD1 (6 bases). The CDR3 is CASSLRTENTGELFF. The CDR3 DNA is TGTGCCAGCAGTTTAAGGACAGAGAACACCGGGGAGCTGTTTTTT.